The 23 T cell receptor beta chains below were found in one sample sequenced in a study of persistence of HIV-infected CD4 T cells. The immunoSEQ assay was version 4, run in survey mode. Assay: immunoSEQ multiplex PCR; the TCRdb copy retains only in-frame clones and omits some. The sample has more than 15,000 clones, 65% seen once. No antigens are known for them. Lysates of CMV-infected fibroblasts at 10 ug/mL stimulated these cells. CD4+ T cells upregulating both CD40 ligand and CD69 were sorted as responding cells. This material consisted of CD4+ T cells sorted from PBMCs after approximately 20-hour stimulation, taken from a patient who received antiretroviral therapy. These receptors were obtained from an adult woman with HIV who was CMV-seropositive.

The chain couples TRBV12-3 or TRBV12-4 to TRBJ1-2; D gene uncertain. Trimming stripped 2 bases from V and 7 bases from J, with 11 bases between. The CDR3 covers 13 residues. The CDR3 protein is CASSLRLEGGYTF. In DNA, the CDR3 is TGTGCCAGCAGTTTACGACTCGAAGGTGGCTACACCTTC.

With regard to this clone: Sequence at one end of the junction differs from germline and may be a read error. Other nucleotide sequences from this sample produce the same CDR3. The chain couples TRBV19 to TRBJ2-1; D gene uncertain. CDR1 and CDR2 from the germline V gene are LNHDA and SQIVND (reference sequence). This CDR3 region has 13 residues. The CDR3 bases are TGTGCCAGTAGTATCGCCTCCAACAATGAGCAGTTCTTC. Its protein product is CASSIASNNEQFF.

The chain couples TRBV19 to TRBJ2-6; weak D call: TRBD1 (6 bases). Trimming removed 6 bases at V and 8 bases at J, with 11 bases between. The CDR3 has 13 amino acids. CDR1 and CDR2 (germline): LNHDA, SQIVND (reference sequence). The CDR3 region is CASSHQGSNVLTF. In nucleotides, the CDR3 is TGTGCCAGTAGCCACCAGGGGTCCAACGTCCTGACTTTC. Full variable domain (remainder filled in from reference TRBV19 and TRBJ2-6): DGGITQSPKYLFRKEGQNVTLSCEQNLNHDAMYWYRQDPGQGLRLIYYSQIVNDFQKGDIAEGYSVSREKKESFPLTVTSAQKNPTAFYLCASSHQGSNVLTFGAGSRLTVL.

The chain recombines TRBV18 with TRBJ2-3, with D hard to call. V gave up 6 bases and J gave up 2 bases, with 18 bases separating them. The CDR3 contains 16 residues. The germline V gene encodes CDR1 KGHSH and CDR2 LQKENI. CDR3 in amino acids: CASSPRVAGNTDTQYF. The DNA for the CDR3 is TGTGCCAGCTCTCCAAGGGTAGCCGGTAACACAGATACGCAGTATTTT.

This clone is judged medium-sized. This chain joins TRBV5-1 and TRBJ2-1, with TRBD1 matching 8 bases. The V segment lost 4 bases and the J segment 2 bases; nucleotides outside the gene matches: 2. There are 14 residues in the CDR3. Germline CDR1 is SGHRS and CDR2 is YFSETQ. CDR3 in DNA: TGCGCCAGCAGCGAGGACAGGGCCTACAATGAGCAGTTCTTC. As protein: CASSEDRAYNEQFF.

The genes are TRBV7-6 and TRBJ2-3; D is perhaps TRBD2 (6 bases). V was clipped by 1 base and J by 4 bases, with 12 bases between them. Germline V gene data show CDR1 as SGHVS and CDR2 as FNYEAQ. This CDR3 contains 15 residues. The CDR3 coding sequence is TGTGCCAGCAGCTTAGTCAACTCGGGGGCAGATACGCAGTATTTT. Amino acids: CASSLVNSGADTQYF.

The gene calls are TRBV5-4 and TRBJ2-5; no clear D gene. Germline V gene sequence: CDR1 SGHNT, CDR2 YYREEE (reference sequence). V was pared by 4 bases and J by 0 bases, with 10 bases between. This CDR3 comprises 14 residues. The CDR3 loop reads CASSSDRYQETQYF. The CDR3, as DNA: TGTGCCAGCAGCAGTGACCGGTACCAAGAGACCCAGTACTTC.

This clone is medium-sized in the sample. Other DNA sequences of this sample code for an identical CDR3. The chain couples TRBV7-9 to TRBJ1-3; D not certain. Germline V gene data show CDR1 as SEHNR and CDR2 as FQNEAQ (reference sequence). The V end was cut by 3 bases, the J end by 0 bases, with 9 bases between. The CDR3 runs 15 residues. The CDR3 loop reads CASSFDGSSGNTIYF. The CDR3 DNA is TGTGCCAGCAGCTTTGACGGAAGCTCTGGAAACACCATATATTTT. Using reference TRBV7-9 and TRBJ1-3 for the parts outside the CDR3, the full variable domain is DTGVSQNPRHKITKRGQNVTFRCDPISEHNRLYWYRQTLGQGPEFLTYFQNEAQLEKSRLLSDRFSAERPKGSFSTLEIQRTEQGDSAMYLCASSFDGSSGNTIYFGEGSWLTVV.

This chain connects TRBV7-3 to TRBJ1-6; no clear D. Germline V gene data show CDR1 as SGHTA and CDR2 as FQGTGA. V lost 1 base to trimming and J lost 5 bases, with 3 bases between them. This CDR3 region has 13 residues. The CDR3 loop is CASSLNHNSPLHF. DNA of the CDR3: TGTGCCAGCAGCTTAAATCATAATTCACCCCTCCACTTT.

The CDR3 DNA is TGTGCCAGTAGTATAACAGGGGGCGCGTTGGGCACTGAAGCTTTCTTT. Translated: CASSITGGALGTEAFF. The chain uses TRBV19 and TRBJ1-1; 9 bases are a match to TRBD1. The CDR3 totals 16 residues. In germline, CDR1 is LNHDA, CDR2 SQIVND (reference sequence). V trimming: 2 bases; J trimming: 4 bases; junction bases outside the gene matches: 8.

This clone was counted between two and nine times. The V call is TRBV4-1, the J call TRBJ2-2; TRBD1 agrees at 8 bases. The V gene's germline CDR1 is MGHRA and CDR2 YSYEKL. After removal of 1 base from V and 2 bases from J, the junction contained 3 bases not matched to a gene. The CDR3 has 16 amino acids. The CDR3 DNA follows: TGCGCCAGCAGCCAAGGACAGGGGATTAACACCGGGGAGCTGTTTTTT. Protein: CASSQGQGINTGELFF.

This clone was seen once. This chain uses TRBV24-1 with TRBJ2-6; 8 bases align to TRBD1. CDR1 is KGHDR, CDR2 SFDVKD, per germline. Germline trimming cut 3 bases from V and 0 bases from J; bases unmatched to any gene: 3. The CDR3 has 17 amino acids. CDR3 nucleotides: TGTGCCACCAGTGATCGGACAGGGCGCTCTGGGGCCAACGTCCTGACTTTC. Protein sequence: CATSDRTGRSGANVLTF.

The genes are TRBV6-5 and TRBJ1-2, with D possibly being TRBD1 (5 bases). This CDR3 is built from 13 residues. Per germline, CDR1 MNHEY and CDR2 SVGAGI. The V gene lost 8 bases and the J gene lost 8 bases, with 18 bases spanning the gap. The CDR3 DNA follows: TGTGCCAGCGGGCCCTTTCGGGAGGGGGGCTACACCTTC. It specifies CASGPFREGGYTF.

This clone was observed a handful of times. CDR3 protein: CASSSTSASYNEQFF. The CDR3 DNA follows: TGTGCCAGCAGCTCGACTAGCGCCTCCTACAATGAGCAGTTCTTC. The gene calls are TRBV7-3 and TRBJ2-1, with 8 bases identical to TRBD2. V was clipped by 4 bases and J by 0 bases; unmatched bases: 2. From germline, CDR1 is SGHTA and CDR2 FQGTGA. The CDR3 totals 15 residues.

The V gene is TRBV5-1, the J gene TRBJ2-5, with D perhaps matching TRBD1 (6 bases). Per germline, CDR1 SGHRS and CDR2 YFSETQ. Trimming pared 2 bases from V and 1 base from J, leaving 12 bases between. This CDR3 is 15 amino acids long. For the CDR3, the DNA is TGCGCCAGCAGCTTTCTTACAGGGTTCCAAGAGACCCAGTACTTC. Translating it yields CASSFLTGFQETQYF.

This clone was seen a single time. V gene TRBV6-5 combines with J gene TRBJ2-1, with D tentatively TRBD1 (6 bases). The CDR3 has 13 residues. Trimming took 10 bases from V and 10 from J, leaving 20 bases between them. In germline, CDR1 is MNHEY, CDR2 SVGAGI. The CDR3 region has the DNA TGTGCCACTCTTAAGACAGGATTAAGGGAGCAGTTCTTC. The encoded protein is CATLKTGLREQFF.

CDR3: CASTQTGGTGELFF. For the CDR3, the DNA is TGTGCCAGTACCCAGACAGGGGGAACCGGGGAGCTGTTTTTT. The rearrangement links TRBV19 to TRBJ2-2, with 9 bases identical to TRBD1. V lost 7 bases and J lost 5; bases outside the gene matches: 5. CDR3 length: 14 residues. Germline loops: CDR1 LNHDA, CDR2 SQIVND (reference sequence).

The chain combines TRBV27 with TRBJ2-7, with 8 bases identical to TRBD1. The CDR3 covers 11 residues. V was pared by 11 bases and J by 5 bases, with 5 bases of the junction left unmatched. CDR1 and CDR2 (germline): MNHEY, SMNVEV (reference sequence). CDR3 nucleotide sequence: TGTGCCTCTTACAGGGGGGACGAGCAGTACTTC. Amino acid sequence: CASYRGDEQYF.

The V call is TRBV2, the J call TRBJ1-2; D is undetermined. Germline V gene sequence: CDR1 SNHLY, CDR2 FYNNEI. The CDR3 has 16 residues. The V end lost 3 bases, the J end lost 4 bases, and 18 bases lay between the germline ends. The CDR3 bases are TGTGCCAGCAGTGATTCCCTAATAATCCCGCGCTATGGCTACACCTTC. This encodes CASSDSLIIPRYGYTF.

The chain carries TRBV6-6 and TRBJ1-1; 7 bases match TRBD1. CDR3 length equals 15 residues. CDR1 MNHNY and CDR2 SVGAGI come from the germline V gene (reference sequence). The V and J ends lost 6 bases and 3 bases, in that order; junction bases with no gene match: 10. CDR3 sequence: CASSGQAGAYTEAFF. In DNA, the CDR3 is TGTGCCAGCAGCGGACAGGCGGGGGCTTACACTGAAGCTTTCTTT.

The chain combines TRBV19 with TRBJ1-2; 9 positions agree with TRBD1. The germline V gene has CDR1 LNHDA and CDR2 SQIVND (reference sequence). Unmatched junction bases numbered 6, after V lost 3 bases and J lost 4 bases. CDR3 length: 15 amino acids. CDR3 bases: TGTGCCAGTAGTATTGGGGGACAGGGAAGCTATGGCTACACCTTC. The encoded protein is CASSIGGQGSYGYTF.

This clone was counted a few times. This rearrangement joins TRBV6-5 to TRBJ1-6; maybe TRBD1 (5 bases). Looked up from germline, CDR1 is MNHEY and CDR2 is SVGAGI. The CDR3 contains 13 residues. V was shortened by 4 bases and J by 8 bases, with 9 bases between the two germline ends. This CDR3 is CASSSMGDSPLHF. The CDR3 nucleotides are TGTGCCAGCAGTTCCATGGGGGATTCACCCCTCCACTTT.

This chain connects TRBV30 to TRBJ1-1; D is unclear. The CDR3 is 13 residues long. CDR1 is GTSNPN and CDR2 is SVGIG in the germline V gene (reference sequence). The V end was cut by 2 bases, the J end by 0 bases, with 7 bases between. The CDR3 sequence: CAWSRTVNTEAFF. The CDR3 DNA reads TGTGCCTGGAGTAGGACGGTGAACACTGAAGCTTTCTTT.